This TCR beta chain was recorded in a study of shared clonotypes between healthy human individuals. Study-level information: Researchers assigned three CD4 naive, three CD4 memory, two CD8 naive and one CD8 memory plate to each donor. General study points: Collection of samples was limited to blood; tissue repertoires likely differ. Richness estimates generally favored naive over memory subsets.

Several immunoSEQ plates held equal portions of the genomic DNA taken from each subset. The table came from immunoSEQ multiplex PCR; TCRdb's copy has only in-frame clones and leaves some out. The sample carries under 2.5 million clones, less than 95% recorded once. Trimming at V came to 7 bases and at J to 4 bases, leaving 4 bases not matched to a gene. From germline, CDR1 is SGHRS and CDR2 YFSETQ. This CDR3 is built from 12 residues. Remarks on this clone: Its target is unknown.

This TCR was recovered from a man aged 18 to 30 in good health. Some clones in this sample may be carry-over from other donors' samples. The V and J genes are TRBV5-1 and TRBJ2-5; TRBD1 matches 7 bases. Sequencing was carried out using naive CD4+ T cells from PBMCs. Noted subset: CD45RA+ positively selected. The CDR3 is CASARTGETQYF. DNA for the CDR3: TGCGCCAGCGCAAGGACAGGAGAGACCCAGTACTTC.